The next 25 T cell receptor beta chains were all read from a single sample in a study of blood T cells in healthy people across ages. The use of a sample-barcoded 5' primer and a J-beta primer mix characterized a second PCR of about 7 to 12 cycles. TCRdb passed the 5' RACE reads through MiXCR, listing each CDR3 protein once. Among about 1.4 million distinct CDR3 sequences listed, around 59% were seen once. Sequenced material: blood. The receptor source for this set is a man aged 18 to 29 in good health.

This clonotype was picked up a small number of times. This sequence joins TRBV3-1 and TRBJ2-4; no reliable D call. Matching the DNA end better, TRBJ2-7 makes the J call doubtful. The CDR3 has 13 residues. CDR1 is LGHDT and CDR2 is YNNKEL in the germline V gene (reference sequence). The CDR3 region has the DNA TGTGCCAGCAGCCAAGATCCCTTGGACGAGCAGTACTTC. It yields the protein CASSQDPLDEQYF.

This sequence joins TRBV10-3 and TRBJ2-7, with D maybe TRBD2 (5 bases). Germline loops: CDR1 ENHRY, CDR2 SYGVKD. The CDR3 spans 14 residues. The V gene lost 4 bases and the J gene lost 1 base, with 11 bases spanning the gap. The CDR3 bases are TGTGCCATCAGTGGAGGGAAACTATCCTACGAGCAGTACTTC. Translation gives CAISGGKLSYEQYF.

To note about this clonotype: At one of its ends the junction is not consistent with the germline gene, which may arise from a read error. The chain joins TRBV29-1 to TRBJ1-2; D possibly corresponds to TRBD1 (6 bases). CDR1 and CDR2 (germline): SQVTM, ANQGSEA. This CDR3 has 11 amino acids. The CDR3 DNA follows: TGCAGCGGTGAAGATGACAGGGGCTACACCTTC. It is translated as CSGEDDRGYTF.

This chain joins TRBV15 and TRBJ1-4; no reliable D call. Trimming removed 1 base at V and 0 bases at J, with 6 bases between. Germline V gene sequence: CDR1 LNHNV, CDR2 YYDKDF (reference sequence). CDR3 length: 15 residues. In DNA, the CDR3 is TGTGCCACCAGCAGAGCAGCTGCAACTAATGAAAAACTGTTTTTT. Translating it yields CATSRAAATNEKLFF.

The chain uses TRBV5-1 and TRBJ1-2; D perhaps matches TRBD1 (6 bases). This CDR3 has 12 residues. Germline CDR1 reads SGHRS; CDR2 reads YFSETQ. Trimming shortened V by 2 bases and J by 8 bases, and 10 bases separated the two germline ends. The CDR3 is CASSFSGEGYTF. CDR3 bases: TGCGCCAGCAGCTTCTCAGGGGAAGGCTACACCTTC.

The J gene is TRBJ1-1, the V gene TRBV6-6, with TRBD1 identical over 7 bases. The length of the CDR3 is 13 residues. After removal of 5 bases from V and 5 bases from J, the junction contained 5 bases not matched to a gene. Germline CDR1 MNHNY, CDR2 SVGAGI (reference sequence). CDR3 protein: CASSQGVRTEAFF. DNA for the CDR3: TGTGCCAGCAGTCAGGGGGTTCGAACTGAAGCTTTCTTT.

The chain recombines TRBV10-3 with TRBJ2-7; 14 positions match TRBD2. The CDR3 runs to 15 residues. Looked up from germline, CDR1 is ENHRY and CDR2 is SYGVKD. With 6 bases clipped from V and 0 bases from J, the junction kept 1 base outside the gene matches. CDR3: CAIRGTSGSSYEQYF. DNA of the CDR3: TGTGCCATCAGGGGGACTAGCGGGAGCTCCTACGAGCAGTACTTC.

V usage is TRBV6-1 and J usage is TRBJ1-2; possibly TRBD1 for D (5 bases). Germline assignment: CDR1 MNHNS and CDR2 SASEGT. The V end was cut by 0 bases, the J end by 3 bases, with 11 bases between. There are 15 residues in the CDR3. This CDR3 reads CASSEAHGAYYGYTF. In DNA, the CDR3 is TGTGCCAGCAGTGAAGCCCACGGGGCTTACTATGGCTACACCTTC.

The gene calls are TRBV30 and TRBJ1-3; D might be TRBD1 (5 bases). V lost 8 bases to trimming and J lost 0 bases, with 23 bases between them. The CDR3 consists of 17 residues. In germline, CDR1 is GTSNPN, CDR2 SVGIG (reference sequence). The CDR3 here is CALLRDSFLPSGNTIYF. The CDR3 DNA reads TGTGCCCTCCTGAGGGACTCTTTCCTCCCCTCTGGAAACACCATATATTTT.

J is TRBJ1-1 and V is TRBV29-1, with D hard to call. V dropped 3 bases and J dropped 2 bases, with 7 bases sitting between them. Germline CDR1 reads SQVTM; CDR2 reads ANQGSEA. The CDR3 runs to 12 residues. CDR3: CSVEPFNTEAFF. The CDR3 nucleotides read TGCAGCGTTGAGCCCTTTAACACTGAAGCTTTCTTT.

The chain couples TRBV4-2 to TRBJ1-2; D is unresolved. V lost 0 bases, J lost 0 bases, and 11 bases lay in between. The CDR3 loop spans 16 amino acids. Germline V gene data show CDR1 as LGHNA and CDR2 as YNFKEQ. CDR3 DNA: TGTGCCAGCAGCCAAGATGCCACAACAGCTAACTATGGCTACACCTTC. This encodes CASSQDATTANYGYTF.

The chain uses TRBV25-1 and TRBJ2-1, with D tentatively TRBD1 (7 bases). The CDR3 is 15 amino acids. Germline CDR1 MGHDK, CDR2 SYGVNS. Trimming removed 4 bases at V and 9 bases at J, with 19 bases between. The CDR3 region has the DNA TGTGCCAGCAGTGCCCGGGCGGGACAGTCGGTTGAGCAGTTCTTC. Protein product: CASSARAGQSVEQFF. The whole variable domain, filled in from reference TRBV25-1 and TRBJ2-1, reads EADIYQTPRYLVIGTGKKITLECSQTMGHDKMYWYQQDPGMELHLIHYSYGVNSTEKGDLSSESTVSRIRTEHFPLTLESARPSHTSQYLCASSARAGQSVEQFFGPGTRLTVL.

The chain is built from TRBV7-2 and TRBJ1-4; D is undetermined. The CDR3 loop spans 14 amino acids. CDR1 and CDR2 (germline): SGHTA, FQGNSA. The germline V and J ends were trimmed by 3 bases and 7 bases, with 12 bases remaining between them. CDR3 region: CASSLRGVGEKLFF. As DNA, the CDR3 is TGTGCCAGCAGCTTGCGAGGCGTCGGTGAAAAACTGTTTTTT.

This clonotype was counted between two and nine times. J is TRBJ1-2 and V is TRBV6-1; D uncertain. CDR1 is MNHNS and CDR2 is SASEGT in the germline V gene. The length of the CDR3 is 11 residues. The ends were cut back, 4 bases at V and 5 bases at J, with 5 bases in the middle. Written as DNA, the CDR3 is TGTGCCAGCAGTGCCGGATATGGCTACACCTTC. The encoded protein is CASSAGYGYTF.

This clonotype appeared a few times. Here the CDR3 reads CSAVEGTVYEQYF. The CDR3 nucleotides are TGCAGTGCTGTAGAAGGGACAGTCTACGAGCAGTACTTC. The chain recombines TRBV20-1 with TRBJ2-4, with 7 bases lining up with TRBD1. TRBJ2-7 explains the end of the DNA better; the J call may be wrong. There are 13 residues in the CDR3. Germline-derived CDR1 and CDR2 are DFQATT and SNEGSKA (reference sequence).

This clonotype was found a few times. The genes are TRBV2 and TRBJ1-5; TRBD1 agrees at 9 bases. J was trimmed by 3 bases and V by 6 bases; bases with no gene match: 3. CDR3 size: 14 residues. The germline gives CDR1 SNHLY, CDR2 FYNNEI. CDR3 region: CASSRTGANQPQHF. CDR3 in DNA: TGTGCCAGCAGCCGGACAGGGGCCAATCAGCCCCAGCATTTT.

This clonotype occurred a few times. The gene calls are TRBV6-5 and TRBJ2-7, with no clear D. In germline, CDR1 is MNHEY, CDR2 SVGAGI. This CDR3 region has 12 residues. The germline V and J ends were trimmed by 4 bases and 7 bases, with 11 bases remaining between them. CDR3 DNA sequence: TGTGCCAGCAGTTCCCCTCTAGTGGAGCAGTACTTC. Its translation is CASSSPLVEQYF.

The V and J genes are TRBV6-6 and TRBJ1-1; D is unclear. The V gene lost 5 bases and the J gene lost 0 bases, with 13 bases spanning the gap. CDR3 length equals 15 residues. CDR1 is MNHNY, CDR2 SVGAGI, per germline (reference sequence). DNA for the CDR3: TGTGCCAGCAGTCCCGTCCCAATTTTGAACACTGAAGCTTTCTTT. Translation gives CASSPVPILNTEAFF.

This clonotype was detected a few times. The J gene is TRBJ2-1, the V gene TRBV12-3 or TRBV12-4; D is possibly TRBD1 or TRBD2 (5 bases each). Trimming removed 7 bases at V and 4 bases at J, with 17 bases between. This CDR3 is built from 15 residues. CDR3 in amino acids: CASMGVGENYNEQFF. The CDR3 nucleotides read TGTGCCAGCATGGGGGTGGGAGAGAATTACAATGAGCAGTTCTTC.

This clonotype was detected only a few times. The chain joins TRBV28 to TRBJ2-7, with 9 bases fitting TRBD1. CDR3 size: 13 residues. Trimming took 11 bases from V and 6 from J; bases not matched to a gene: 11. Germline-derived CDR1 and CDR2 are MDHEN and SYDVKM. CDR3 amino acids: CARPGQGRSEQYF. The CDR3 nucleotides read TGTGCCCGTCCGGGACAGGGAAGGTCCGAGCAGTACTTC.

The chain carries TRBV3-1 and TRBJ2-5, with 8 nucleotides matching TRBD2. The CDR3 totals 13 residues. In germline, CDR1 is LGHDT, CDR2 YNNKEL (reference sequence). Trimming cost V 0 bases and J 13 bases; bases outside gene matches: 7. CDR3 protein: CASSQDVSGAMYF. CDR3 nucleotides: TGTGCCAGCAGCCAAGATGTTAGCGGGGCCATGTACTTC.

The chain has TRBV6-1 and TRBJ1-5; D not resolved. The CDR3 contains 11 residues. Trimming pared 4 bases from V and 9 bases from J, leaving 7 bases between. Germline-derived CDR1 and CDR2 are MNHNS and SASEGT. For the CDR3, the DNA is TGTGCCAGCAGTGGCGACTGGCCCCAGCATTTT. Translating gives CASSGDWPQHF.

This clonotype was seen only a few times. This chain joins TRBV10-3 and TRBJ2-7; 8 bases are a match to TRBD1. The J call may be in error: the DNA end matches TRBJ2-5 better. The CDR3 runs 17 residues. Per germline, CDR1 ENHRY and CDR2 SYGVKD. This chain's CDR3 is CAISELDGTGRIETQYF. The CDR3 nucleotides are TGTGCCATCAGTGAGTTGGACGGGACAGGACGAATTGAGACCCAGTACTTC.

This chain joins TRBV9 and TRBJ2-3; no clear D gene. V was cut by 3 bases and J by 6 bases, with 11 bases left in between. The CDR3 sequence is 13 residues long. Per germline, CDR1 SGDLS and CDR2 YYNGEE. CDR3 residues: CASSAHVGDTQYF. The CDR3 DNA reads TGTGCCAGCAGCGCCCACGTAGGGGATACGCAGTATTTT. The entire variable domain, with the rest obtained from reference TRBV9 and TRBJ2-3, is as follows: DSGVTQTPKHLITATGQRVTLRCSPRSGDLSVYWYQQSLDQGLQFLIQYYNGEERAKGNILERFSAQQFPDLHSELNLSSLELGDSALYFCASSAHVGDTQYFGPGTRLTVL.

The J gene is TRBJ2-7, the V gene TRBV7-8; D possibly matches TRBD1 or TRBD2 (5 bases each). V shed 5 bases and J shed 1 base, with 15 bases lying between them. Looked up from germline, CDR1 is SGHVS and CDR2 is FQNEAQ. This CDR3 is 15 amino acids long. CDR3 sequence (DNA): TGTGCCAGCAGCACCGGGGCAGCCGTTTCCTACGAGCAGTACTTC. Its translation is CASSTGAAVSYEQYF.